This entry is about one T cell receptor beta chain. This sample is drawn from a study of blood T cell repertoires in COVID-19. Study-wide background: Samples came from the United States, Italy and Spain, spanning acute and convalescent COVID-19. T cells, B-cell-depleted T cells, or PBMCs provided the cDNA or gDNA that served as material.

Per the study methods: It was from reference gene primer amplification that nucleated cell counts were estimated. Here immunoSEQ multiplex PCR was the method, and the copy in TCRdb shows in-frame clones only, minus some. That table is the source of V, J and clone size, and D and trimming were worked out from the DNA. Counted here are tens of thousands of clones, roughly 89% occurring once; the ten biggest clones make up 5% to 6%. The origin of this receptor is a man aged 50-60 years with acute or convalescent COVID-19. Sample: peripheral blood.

The CDR3 loop is CASSPSGDLYEQYF. Written as DNA, the CDR3 is TGTGCCAGCAGCCCAAGCGGGGACCTCTACGAGCAGTACTTC. This chain links TRBV9 with TRBJ2-7, with 7 nucleotides matching TRBD2. The CDR3 extends over 14 amino acids. J lost 3 bases, V lost 4 bases, and 7 bases had no gene match. Germline lookup yields CDR1 SGDLS and CDR2 YYNGEE. The variable domain in full, with the rest retrieved from reference TRBV9 and TRBJ2-7, is DSGVTQTPKHLITATGQRVTLRCSPRSGDLSVYWYQQSLDQGLQFLIQYYNGEERAKGNILERFSAQQFPDLHSELNLSSLELGDSALYFCASSPSGDLYEQYFGPGTRLTVT.